Included here is one T cell receptor beta chain sequence, with context. Antigen specificity is unknown. This sample stems from a study of cytomegalovirus exposure and HLA in healthy donors. Trimming shortened V by 0 bases and J by 4 bases, and 16 bases separated the two germline ends. The CDR3 runs 18 residues. Germline lookup yields CDR1 KGHSH and CDR2 LQKENI. General study results and limits: Specific recognition of CMV antigens was confirmed in vitro for three chains (all CMV-associated). Upon later analysis, TCR association rates were observed to vary by HLA locus, being highest for DRB1 and lowest for HLA-C. In an earlier analysis, about 87% or about 30%: the productive usage of most TCR beta V segments. Presence/absence results assume similar sequencing depth per donor, which may not hold.

It was with 60 Vbeta and 13 Jbeta primers that the PCR ran. The protocol was immunoSEQ multiplex PCR, while the TCRdb copy is restricted to in-frame clones and leaves out a portion. The data contain under 200,000 clones, around 62% of them seen just once; the ten biggest clones take up 2.5% to 3%. This chain joins TRBV18 and TRBJ2-6, with D perhaps matching TRBD1 (6 bases). This TCR was recovered from a middle-aged man in good health and CMV-seronegative. Material: PBMCs. For the CDR3, the DNA is TGTGCCAGCTCACCACCGTCGGCAGGGGCGGCCGGGGCCAACGTCCTGACTTTC. Amino acid sequence: CASSPPSAGAAGANVLTF.